The entry below describes one TCR beta chain. Germline CDR1 reads MNHEY; CDR2 reads SVGAGI. V dropped 7 bases and J dropped 4 bases, with 13 bases sitting between them. The CDR3 runs to 13 residues. This sample is part of a study of Tregs in tolerant kidney transplant recipients. Clones were read by immunoSEQ multiplex PCR, and TCRdb kept only the in-frame ones, dropping some. The data show 110,000 or so clones, with roughly 90% seen just once and approximately 0.34% held by the top ten. This sample comprised CD4+ T cells from blood, obtained before the transplant. This clonotype was sampled from a human donor who received a combined kidney and bone marrow transplant. The genes are TRBV6-5 and TRBJ1-1; D uncertain. In DNA form, the CDR3 reads TGTGCCAGCACCCAACCGCGTGGCACTGAAGCTTTCTTT. This sequence encodes CASTQPRGTEAFF.